The clone carrying this T cell receptor beta chain showed up just once. The target antigen is unknown. Time point described: week 5, during vaccination. Doses consisted of 300 ug of mutant IDH1 20-mer peptide each, paired with topical imiquimod. TCRdb keeps only in-frame clones here, not all; method: immunoSEQ multiplex PCR. The top ten hold about 0.61% of the sample, which has 70,000 to 90,000 clones, 91% seen once. CDR1 KGHSH and CDR2 LQKENI come from the germline V gene. CDR3 size: 15 residues. Trimming removed 5 bases from V and 3 bases from J; junction bases left unmatched: 7. The data were obtained in a study of a mutant IDH1 vaccine in newly diagnosed glioma. On the study more broadly: Patients received eight vaccinations in weeks 1, 3, 5, 7, 11, 15, 19, 23. Patients under treatment included approximately 62% males and about 38% females and had a mean age of around 37 years. Regarding the study as a whole: Among all patients, vaccine-induced immune responses occurred in 85% to 95%.

The clonotype was recovered from a woman in her 50s with glioma. V is TRBV18 and J is TRBJ2-7; TRBD2 agrees at 10 bases. The source was PBMCs, collected from a glioma patient whose treatment included an IDH1 peptide vaccine. The CDR3 protein is CASSSSGTSVYEQYF. In DNA form, the CDR3 reads TGTGCCAGCTCATCATCCGGGACTAGCGTCTACGAGCAGTACTTC.